The clone carrying this T cell receptor (beta chain) was observed at least ten times. This sample is drawn from a study of neurological immune-mediated disorders. In TCRdb, the 5' RACE reads were re-called with MiXCR into one record per CDR3 protein. The sample records some 41,000 distinct CDR3 sequences, roughly 2.5% being singletons. V gave up 4 bases and J gave up 6 bases; unmatched junction bases: 14. The CDR3 covers 16 residues. Germline V gives CDR1 SGDLS, CDR2 YYNGEE. Material for sequencing was PBMCs. This chain uses TRBV9 with TRBJ2-7; 9 bases align to TRBD2. This sequence was found in a man aged 25 to 45 with multiple sclerosis. In nucleotides, the CDR3 is TGTGCCAGCAGCCTACGGGGAGCGGGAGGAATACTCGAGCAGTACTTC. Protein product: CASSLRGAGGILEQYF.